The clone carrying this TCR beta chain was counted between two and nine times. Its antigen is still unknown. A read error may explain this, as a much larger clone is one base away. The conserved final phenylalanine or tryptophan is absent from the CDR3, which likely points to a read error. Using RNA template, CDR3s of TCR alpha and beta were amplified with iRepertoire arm-PCR. TCRdb used MiXCR to reprocess the multiplex PCR reads, holding one entry per CDR3 protein. This table holds 300,000 to 450,000 distinct CDR3 sequences, about 40% found once. The data derive from a study of glioma-infiltrating T cells. Study overall: Dexamethasone exposure before glioma surgery was limited to six or fewer days. Sequencing aimed for about 4- to 11-fold coverage of 750,000 to 1,000,000 peripheral T cells.

Notes on the study in general: A blood CDR3 motif signature was depleted in highly divergent patients. Gliomas, especially low-grade, showed above-expected tissue-blood divergence; non-neoplastic patients showed below.

The CDR3 spans 14 residues. The V end lost 1 base, the J end lost 0 bases, and 7 bases lay between the germline ends. Germline CDR1 reads LNHNV; CDR2 reads YYDKDF (reference sequence). The source is a human donor with low-grade glioma or glioblastoma, undergoing nonglioma brain surgery, or in good health (not recorded which). The chain uses TRBV15 and TRBJ2-7; D unresolved. The sequenced material came from glioma tissue, nonneoplastic brain tissue, or PBMCs (not recorded which). The CDR3 region is CATSRVGRSYEQYL. For the CDR3, the DNA is TGTGCCACCAGCAGAGTTGGACGCTCCTACGAGCAGTACCTC.